These 22 T cell receptor beta chains share one sample of origin, sequenced in a study of T cell clonality in common variable immunodeficiency. Profiled with immunoSEQ multiplex PCR; TCRdb holds only in-frame clones, not every one. Sampling found under 50,000 clones, none seen once. Specimen: peripheral blood mononuclear cells. These receptors all stem from a person aged 18 to 69 in good health.

This clone was seen many times. The read ends 3 residues early relative to the CDR3; the germline J gene fills the gap. The V and J genes are TRBV10-3 and TRBJ2-3; D is unclear. The CDR3 is made up of 14 amino acids. Trimming shortened V by 5 bases and J by 0 bases, and 9 bases separated the two germline ends. Germline V gene lookup returns CDR1 ENHRY and CDR2 SYGVKD. The CDR3 bases that were read are TGTGCCATCAGTATAGGGTCTAGCACAGATACG. Protein product: CAISIGSSTDT. The whole CDR3 region reads CAISIGSSTDTQYF.

This clone was observed at least ten times. Read data end 3 residues before the CDR3 end; the end is taken from the germline J gene. This rearrangement joins TRBV15 to TRBJ2-1, with a tentative D call TRBD1 (6 bases). Per the germline V gene, CDR1 is LNHNV and CDR2 is YYDKDF (reference sequence). The V end was cut by 0 bases, the J end by 6 bases, with 15 bases between. The CDR3 has 16 residues. The CDR3 sequence: CATSRDLGRGSNEQFF. Incomplete CDR3 DNA: TGTGCCACCAGCAGAGATCTGGGCAGGGGTTCCAATGAG.

This clone has a count of ten or more. Read coverage stops 3 residues before the CDR3 terminus; the germline J gene supplies the remainder. The rearrangement links TRBV5-4 to TRBJ1-3; D call uncertain. This CDR3 contains 15 residues. V lost 0 bases to trimming and J lost 4 bases, with 11 bases between them. Germline lookup yields CDR1 SGHNT and CDR2 YYREEE (reference sequence). CDR3 DNA (partial): TGTGCCAGCAGCTTGGAGCCGGTGGTGGGAAACACC. Its translation is CASSLEPVVGNT. The whole CDR3 is CASSLEPVVGNTIYF.

This clone was counted at least ten times. The read ends 3 residues before the CDR3 terminus; that terminus is restored from the germline J gene. The chain couples TRBV10-3 to TRBJ2-7, with TRBD1 matching 7 bases. The CDR3 extends over 13 amino acids. Germline V CDR1 and CDR2: ENHRY, SYGVKD. With 8 bases clipped from V and 1 base from J, the junction kept 5 bases outside the gene matches. The CDR3 spells CAIGGQESYEQYF. Incomplete CDR3 DNA: TGTGCCATCGGCGGACAGGAATCCTACGAG.

Points on this clone: The read terminates 3 residues before the CDR3 end, so the remaining end is supplied by the germline J gene. This chain uses TRBV7-9 with TRBJ2-4, with a weak D call TRBD1 (6 bases). The CDR3 runs 12 residues. CDR1 and CDR2 from the germline V gene are SEHNR and FQNEAQ (reference sequence). The CDR3 loop is CASSLRGYGQYF. The CDR3 DNA, read in part, is TGTGCCAGCAGCTTAAGGGGGTATGGT.

This clone was observed many times. With the read ending 3 residues before the CDR3 end, the germline J gene is used to fill in that end. This rearrangement joins TRBV7-7 to TRBJ1-5; no clear D. The V gene lost 5 bases and the J gene lost 6 bases, with 11 bases spanning the gap. CDR3 length: 13 residues. Looked up from germline, CDR1 is SSHAT and CDR2 is FNYEAQ (reference sequence). CDR3: CASSTDRGQPQHF. CDR3 bases read: TGTGCCAGCAGCACCGACCGGGGTCAGCCC.

The table lists this clone with many counts. Compared with germline, one end of the junction differs, possibly owing to a read error. From the germline J gene comes the end of the CDR3, since the read stops 3 residues before it. The V call is TRBV4-2, the J call TRBJ2-5; the D call may be TRBD1 or TRBD2 (5 bases each). CDR3 length: 14 amino acids. CDR1 and CDR2 from the germline V gene are LGHNA and YNFKEQ. Partial CDR3 DNA: TGCGCCAGCAGCCAAGTACTGAGGGGAGAGACC. Encoded protein: CASSQVLRGET. The entire CDR3 is CASSQVLRGETQYF.

This clone was observed at least ten times. The missing CDR3 end, 3 residues past where the read stops, is filled in from the germline J gene. The chain links TRBV19 to TRBJ1-2; D is perhaps TRBD1 (5 bases). The CDR3 loop spans 13 amino acids. The germline V and J ends were trimmed by 8 bases and 3 bases, with 13 bases remaining between them. CDR1 is LNHDA and CDR2 is SQIVND in the germline V gene (reference sequence). Partial CDR3 DNA: TGTGCCAGTTCGAGCGGGACCTACTATGGC. It is translated as CASSSGTYYG. The whole CDR3 protein reads CASSSGTYYGYTF.

This clone was recorded at least ten times. The CDR3 end is not reached by the read, which stops 3 residues before it; the germline J gene fills it in. This chain connects TRBV6-2 or TRBV6-3 to TRBJ1-2; maybe TRBD1 (5 bases). V was trimmed by 0 bases and J by 3 bases, leaving 14 bases between them. Germline loops: CDR1 MNHEY, CDR2 SVGEGT. The CDR3 has 16 residues. The CDR3 DNA, read in part, is TGTGCCAGCAGTTACTCGAGTACAGGAGGTGACTATGGC. Translating gives CASSYSSTGGDYG. The full CDR3 protein reads CASSYSSTGGDYGYTF.

This clone has a count of ten or more. Sequencing ends 3 residues short of the CDR3 end; the germline J gene provides the rest. This rearrangement joins TRBV30 to TRBJ2-3; 7 nucleotides align to TRBD2. The CDR3 covers 15 residues. With 0 bases clipped from V and 1 base from J, the junction kept 4 bases outside the gene matches. Germline assignment: CDR1 GTSNPN and CDR2 SVGIG (reference sequence). The CDR3 reads CAWSVGSGGTDTQYF. The sequenced CDR3 bases are TGTGCCTGGAGTGTCGGCAGCGGGGGCACAGATACG.

This clone was seen repeatedly, ten times or more. The CDR3 end is not reached by the read, which stops 3 residues before it; the germline J gene fills it in. The chain recombines TRBV30 with TRBJ2-7, with 9 positions matching TRBD1. The V and J ends lost 2 bases and 3 bases, in that order; junction bases with no gene match: 5. Per the germline V gene, CDR1 is GTSNPN and CDR2 is SVGIG (reference sequence). This CDR3 is built from 14 residues. The CDR3: CAWSKGTGYYEQYF. Incomplete CDR3 DNA: TGTGCCTGGAGTAAGGGGACAGGGTACTACGAG.

This clone was recorded a few times. The germline gene is not matched at one end of the junction; a read error may be the cause. The read ends 3 residues before the CDR3 terminus; that terminus is restored from the germline J gene. This CDR3 is also generated by other DNA sequences in the sample. The chain is built from TRBV7-2 and TRBJ1-3; tentative D call: TRBD1 (5 bases). This CDR3 contains 14 residues. The V gene's germline CDR1 is SGHTA and CDR2 FQGNSA. The sequenced CDR3 bases are TGTGCCAGCAGCTTACAGGGAACTGGAAACACA. Encoded protein: CASSLQGTGNT. The entire CDR3 is CASSLQGTGNTIYF.

This clone showed up many times. With the read ending 3 residues before the CDR3 end, the germline J gene is used to fill in that end. This chain joins TRBV5-1 and TRBJ1-1; D remains ambiguous. Germline CDR1 reads SGHRS; CDR2 reads YFSETQ. The CDR3 loop spans 14 amino acids. V gave up 2 bases and J gave up 0 bases, with 8 bases separating them. This chain's CDR3 is CASSLGGLNTEAFF. The sequenced CDR3 bases are TGCGCCAGCAGCTTAGGAGGGCTGAACACTGAA.

This clone was found many times. Partial CDR3 DNA: TGCGCCAGCAGTGAAGGGGGGGTCTCCGAG. This sequence encodes CASSEGGVSE. Given in full, the CDR3 is CASSEGGVSEQYF. The J gene is TRBJ2-7, the V gene TRBV10-1; possible D gene TRBD2, 7 bases. The read halts 3 residues ahead of the CDR3 end, with the missing end drawn from the germline J gene. The CDR3 loop spans 13 amino acids. The germline gives CDR1 WNHNN, CDR2 SYGVQD (reference sequence). V gave up 3 bases and J gave up 6 bases, with 12 bases separating them.

This clone was counted only a few times. The read falls 3 residues short of the CDR3 end, and the missing part is taken from the germline J gene. The rearrangement links TRBV6-2 or TRBV6-3 to TRBJ2-2; D is undetermined. CDR1 MNHEY and CDR2 SVGEGT come from the germline V gene. The CDR3 is 14 amino acids. The CDR3 protein is CASSSNRHPQALFF. CDR3 DNA, as far as it was read: TGTGCCAGCAGTTCCAACCGACACCCCCAAGCG.

In its sample, this clone was seen many times. The read is 3 residues too short to cover the CDR3 end, so that end is filled in from the germline J gene. V and J are TRBV5-1 and TRBJ1-6, with D possibly being TRBD1 (5 bases). Germline CDR1 and CDR2: SGHRS and YFSETQ. The CDR3 covers 15 residues. V was pared by 3 bases and J by 8 bases, with 15 bases between. CDR3 bases read: TGCGCCAGCAGCTCCTTCCAGGGATCTGATTCACCC. As protein: CASSSFQGSDSP. The whole CDR3 sequence is CASSSFQGSDSPLHF. Looking up the rest from reference TRBV5-1 and TRBJ1-6 gives the full variable domain: KAGVTQTPRYLIKTRGQQVTLSCSPISGHRSVSWYQQTPGQGLQFLFEYFSETQRNKGNFPGRFSGRQFSNSRSEMNVSTLELGDSALYLCASSSFQGSDSPLHFGNGTRLTVT.

This clone was detected ten times or more. The read finishes 3 residues shy of the CDR3 end, and the germline J gene is used to complete it. The rearrangement uses TRBV29-1 and TRBJ2-1; D is unclear. Trimming took 7 bases from V and 0 from J, leaving 13 bases between them. CDR3 length: 14 amino acids. CDR1 SQVTM and CDR2 ANQGSEA come from the germline V gene. The part of the CDR3 DNA that was read is TGCAGCGGCAAAAACACCAGCTCCTACAATGAG. Translated: CSGKNTSSYNE. The CDR3 in full is CSGKNTSSYNEQFF.

Ten or more counts support this clone. The missing CDR3 end, 3 residues past where the read stops, is filled in from the germline J gene. The rearrangement joins TRBV28 to TRBJ1-2; 9 bases are shared with TRBD1. V shed 5 bases and J 6 bases; nucleotides not matched to a gene: 10. The CDR3 runs to 15 residues. Germline CDR1 MDHEN, CDR2 SYDVKM. The CDR3 sequence is CASSTLTGGTNGYTF. Partial CDR3 DNA: TGTGCCAGCAGTACCTTGACAGGGGGAACCAATGGC.

Turning to this clone: The sequenced fragment ends 3 residues before the CDR3 boundary, so the rest is inferred from the germline J gene. The chain carries TRBV7-7 and TRBJ2-3; D uncertain. This CDR3 has 13 amino acids. CDR1 is SSHAT and CDR2 is FNYEAQ in the germline V gene (reference sequence). The chain's CDR3 is CASSSVFEEAQYF. The CDR3 DNA, read in part, is TGTGCCAGCAGCTCAGTGTTCGAAGAGGCG.

This clone turned up a few times. Read data end 3 residues before the CDR3 end; the end is taken from the germline J gene. This rearrangement joins TRBV19 to TRBJ1-1, with 8 positions matching TRBD1. V dropped 4 bases and J dropped 5; count of bases not matched to a gene: 3. The CDR3 spans 13 residues. Per the germline V gene, CDR1 is LNHDA and CDR2 is SQIVND (reference sequence). The sequenced part of the CDR3 DNA is TGTGCCAGTAGTACCAACAGGGGGACTGAA. It yields the protein CASSTNRGTE. The complete CDR3 sequence is CASSTNRGTEAFF.

This clone was recorded many times. The CDR3 goes on 3 residues after the read ends, and that part is filled in from the germline J gene. This chain connects TRBV15 to TRBJ2-7, with TRBD1 matching 9 bases. Trimming removed 1 base from V and 6 bases from J; junction bases left unmatched: 7. Germline-derived CDR1 and CDR2 are LNHNV and YYDKDF (reference sequence). The CDR3 spans 15 residues. CDR3 DNA (partial): TGTGCCACCAGCAGAGTAGGGACAGGGAATCTCGAG. It codes for CATSRVGTGNLE. The whole CDR3 reads CATSRVGTGNLEQYF.

This clone was counted at least ten times. The read is 3 residues too short to cover the CDR3 end, so that end is filled in from the germline J gene. The chain couples TRBV7-9 to TRBJ2-5, with 11 nucleotides matching TRBD2. The CDR3 totals 15 residues. V lost 2 bases, J lost 3 bases, and 2 bases stayed unmatched. The germline V gene has CDR1 SEHNR and CDR2 FQNEAQ (reference sequence). This chain's CDR3 is CASSLSLAGEETQYF. The DNA read from the CDR3 is TGTGCCAGCAGCTTATCACTAGCGGGGGAAGAGACC.